The 18 T cell receptor beta chains below all came from one sample that was sequenced in a study of shared clonotypes between healthy human individuals. The data were produced by immunoSEQ multiplex PCR, yet TCRdb's version contains in-frame clones alone and is incomplete. In the table there are 1.4 million or so clones, just under 99% of which are singletons. The source material was naive CD4+ T cells sorted from blood. Subset of the sample: CD45RA+ positively selected. Receptors originate from a man aged 25 to 45 in good health.

The rearrangement uses TRBV4-1 and TRBJ2-3, with a tentative D call TRBD1 (5 bases). The CDR3 totals 13 residues. V was clipped by 4 bases and J by 4 bases, with 9 bases between them. CDR1 is MGHRA and CDR2 is YSYEKL in the germline V gene. Here the CDR3 DNA reads TGCGCCAGCAGCCTTCTAGGGGCAGATACGCAGTATTTT. This translates into CASSLLGADTQYF.

J is TRBJ2-2 and V is TRBV29-1; 8 positions match TRBD1. Looked up from germline, CDR1 is SQVTM and CDR2 is ANQGSEA. This CDR3 has 15 residues. V shed 6 bases, J shed 2 bases, and the junction held 8 bases outside the gene matches. The CDR3 nucleotides read TGCAGCGTAAGCTCCGGGACAGGAAACACCGGGGAGCTGTTTTTT. Translation gives CSVSSGTGNTGELFF.

This clone was picked up one time. This chain connects TRBV4-3 to TRBJ1-4; possible D gene TRBD1, 5 bases. Deletions cut 3 bases from V and 5 bases from J, with 13 bases between. Germline V lookup: CDR1 LGHNA, CDR2 YSLEER. The CDR3 has 15 residues. The chain's CDR3 is CASSQLRESNEKLFF. The CDR3 DNA reads as TGCGCCAGCAGCCAGCTCAGGGAGTCCAATGAAAAACTGTTTTTT.

The CDR3 region has the DNA TGTGCCAGCAGTTTAAGTCGGGGGCGCAACACCATATATTTT. Translated, it gives CASSLSRGRNTIYF. The rearrangement joins TRBV27 to TRBJ1-3; perhaps TRBD1 as D (6 bases). The CDR3 is 14 amino acids. The V end lost 2 bases, the J end lost 7 bases, and 12 bases lay between the germline ends. The germline V gene encodes CDR1 MNHEY and CDR2 SMNVEV (reference sequence).

The chain joins TRBV5-4 to TRBJ2-1; 8 bases agree with TRBD2. V was clipped by 4 bases and J by 2 bases; unmatched bases: 2. CDR3 length: 14 amino acids. Germline CDR1 SGHNT, CDR2 YYREEE (reference sequence). CDR3 nucleotide sequence: TGTGCCAGCAGCAAGACTAGCGCCTACAATGAGCAGTTCTTC. Translated, it gives CASSKTSAYNEQFF.

This chain connects TRBV7-8 to TRBJ1-1, with a weak D call TRBD1 (5 bases). V lost 2 bases and J 5 bases, leaving 9 bases between the germline ends. The CDR3 sequence is 13 residues long. Germline V gene lookup returns CDR1 SGHVS and CDR2 FQNEAQ. The CDR3 DNA reads TGTGCCAGCAGCTTAAAAGGGGTTACTGAAGCTTTCTTT. This encodes CASSLKGVTEAFF.

In regard to this clone: This CDR3 is also generated by other DNA sequences in the sample. The chain carries TRBV29-1 and TRBJ1-5; no clear D. CDR1 and CDR2 from the germline V gene are SQVTM and ANQGSEA. This CDR3 has 12 amino acids. V lost 4 bases to trimming and J lost 6 bases, with 10 bases between them. CDR3 nucleotide sequence: TGCAGCGTTGGGGGTTTGGGTCAGCCCCAGCATTTT. Translating gives CSVGGLGQPQHF.

In regard to this clone: Other nucleotide sequences in the sample specify the same CDR3. This CDR3 reads CASSPGTGNTGELFF. CDR3 DNA sequence: TGCGCCAGCAGCCCAGGGACAGGGAACACCGGGGAGCTGTTTTTT. The rearrangement joins TRBV5-1 to TRBJ2-2; 8 bases fit TRBD1. V dropped 4 bases and J dropped 1; count of bases not matched to a gene: 3. The CDR3 spans 15 residues. Germline V gene lookup returns CDR1 SGHRS and CDR2 YFSETQ.

V gene TRBV4-3 combines with J gene TRBJ2-3, with 11 bases that match TRBD2. Germline V gene lookup returns CDR1 LGHNA and CDR2 YSLEER. CDR3 length equals 18 residues. V gave up 2 bases and J gave up 2 bases; unmatched junction bases: 9. The DNA of the CDR3 is TGCGCCAGCAGCCAACAGACTAGCGGGGCTAGGGACACAGATACGCAGTATTTT. This encodes CASSQQTSGARDTDTQYF.

The rearrangement uses TRBV4-3 and TRBJ2-5; D gene ambiguous. The CDR3 is made up of 16 amino acids. Germline loops: CDR1 LGHNA, CDR2 YSLEER. Trimming left V 0 bases short and J 1 base short, with 12 bases between. CDR3 sequence (DNA): TGCGCCAGCAGCCAAGATATGAGTGTGTTCCAAGAGACCCAGTACTTC. It yields the protein CASSQDMSVFQETQYF.

With regard to this clone: One end of the junction does not line up with germline, which may come from a read error. The chain combines TRBV18 with TRBJ2-7; unclear D gene. Germline V gene sequence: CDR1 KGHSH, CDR2 LQKENI. The CDR3 covers 16 residues. CDR3 residues: CASSPLRAPHRDEQYF. The CDR3 DNA reads TGTGCCAGCTCCCCACTCCGGGCCCCTCACAGAGACGAGCAGTACTTC.

V is TRBV5-1 and J is TRBJ2-2; perhaps D is TRBD1 or TRBD2 (8 bases each). The germline V gene has CDR1 SGHRS and CDR2 YFSETQ. V gave up 1 base and J gave up 6 bases, with 28 bases separating them. The length of the CDR3 is 20 residues. In DNA form, the CDR3 reads TGCGCCAGCAGCTTGATCAGGACAGGGACTAGGAGACTTTGGGCCGGGGAGCTGTTTTTT. It translates to CASSLIRTGTRRLWAGELFF.

This rearrangement joins TRBV9 to TRBJ2-7; D unresolved. The CDR3 loop spans 14 amino acids. Per the germline V gene, CDR1 is SGDLS and CDR2 is YYNGEE. Trimming left V 4 bases short and J 0 bases short, with 11 bases between. This CDR3 is CASSIGVSSYEQYF. In DNA form, the CDR3 reads TGTGCCAGCAGCATTGGGGTCAGCTCCTACGAGCAGTACTTC. Filled out from reference TRBV9 and TRBJ2-7, the complete variable domain reads DSGVTQTPKHLITATGQRVTLRCSPRSGDLSVYWYQQSLDQGLQFLIQYYNGEERAKGNILERFSAQQFPDLHSELNLSSLELGDSALYFCASSIGVSSYEQYFGPGTRLTVT.

The chain joins TRBV30 to TRBJ2-7; the D gene is possibly TRBD2 (5 bases). The germline CDR1 and CDR2 sequences are GTSNPN and SVGIG (reference sequence). The CDR3 is made up of 12 amino acids. Trimming left V 5 bases short and J 7 bases short, with 15 bases between. The CDR3 reads CAWERARFEQYF. For the CDR3, the DNA is TGTGCCTGGGAGAGGGCTAGGTTTGAGCAGTACTTC. Full variable domain (missing parts from reference TRBV30 and TRBJ2-7): SQTIHQWPATLVQPVGSPLSLECTVEGTSNPNLYWYRQAAGRGLQLLFYSVGIGQISSEVPQNLSASRPQDRQFILSSKKLLLSDSGFYLCAWERARFEQYFGPGTRLTVT.

For the CDR3, the DNA is TGTGCCAGCAGTTCAGGGACACTTCCAGAGACCCAGTACTTC. Amino acids: CASSSGTLPETQYF. The chain couples TRBV28 to TRBJ2-5; possibly TRBD1 for D (6 bases). CDR1 and CDR2 from the germline V gene are MDHEN and SYDVKM. The CDR3 extends over 14 amino acids. V was trimmed by 4 bases and J by 4 bases, leaving 13 bases between them. The whole variable domain, filled in from reference TRBV28 and TRBJ2-5, reads DVKVTQSSRYLVKRTGEKVFLECVQDMDHENMFWYRQDPGLGLRLIYFSYDVKMKEKGDIPEGYSVSREKKERFSLILESASTNQTSMYLCASSSGTLPETQYFGPGTRLLVL.

The V call is TRBV28, the J call TRBJ1-1; 8 bases map to TRBD1. Germline CDR1 MDHEN, CDR2 SYDVKM. V lost 8 bases, J lost 6 bases, and 11 bases stayed unmatched. The CDR3 totals 14 residues. CDR3 loop: CASATGGTDSEAFF. The CDR3 DNA is TGTGCCAGCGCAACAGGGGGAACCGACTCTGAAGCTTTCTTT.

This sequence joins TRBV5-1 and TRBJ2-5, with D perhaps TRBD1 (6 bases). Germline V gene data show CDR1 as SGHRS and CDR2 as YFSETQ. The V gene lost 4 bases and the J gene lost 4 bases, with 8 bases spanning the gap. This CDR3 contains 12 residues. CDR3 sequence: CASSADRETQYF. The CDR3 coding sequence is TGCGCCAGCAGCGCGGACAGAGAGACCCAGTACTTC.

The chain joins TRBV5-4 to TRBJ2-5; TRBD1 might be the D (5 bases). Trimming removed 2 bases from V and 3 bases from J, with 11 bases in between. Germline lookup yields CDR1 SGHNT and CDR2 YYREEE (reference sequence). The CDR3 contains 14 residues. The CDR3 region has the DNA TGTGCCAGCAGCTTAGTGTCAGGGAAAGAGACCCAGTACTTC. Translation: CASSLVSGKETQYF. The entire variable domain, with the rest obtained from reference TRBV5-4 and TRBJ2-5, is as follows: ETGVTQSPTHLIKTRGQQVTLRCSSQSGHNTVSWYQQALGQGPQFIFQYYREEENGRGNFPPRFSGLQFPNYSSELNVNALELDDSALYLCASSLVSGKETQYFGPGTRLLVL.